This entry lists 4 T cell receptor beta chains sequenced from one sample in a study of T-cell memory formation after mild COVID-19. TCRdb reprocessed the 5' RACE reads with MiXCR, giving one entry per CDR3 protein. The sample holds about 400,000 distinct CDR3 sequences, 20% to 30% seen once. Sequencing was performed on PBMCs or a T cell subset sorted from them (not recorded which). These receptor sequences come from an adult woman who had mild COVID-19 (a few samples of this study predate the infection). Cell type and time point are not known.

J is TRBJ2-5 and V is TRBV2, with 10 bases lining up with TRBD2. The germline V gene encodes CDR1 SNHLY and CDR2 FYNNEI. This CDR3 is built from 15 residues. Trimming at V came to 7 bases and at J to 3 bases, leaving 8 bases not matched to a gene. The CDR3 DNA sequence: TGTGCCAGCACCCTTCTTCTAGCGGGAGAAGAGACCCAGTACTTC. It translates to CASTLLLAGEETQYF.

The CDR3 sequence is CASRGEDTQYF. For the CDR3, the DNA is TGCGCCAGCAGAGGGGAAGATACGCAGTATTTT. The J gene is TRBJ2-3, the V gene TRBV5-1; possibly TRBD1 for D (5 bases). Germline-derived CDR1 and CDR2 are SGHRS and YFSETQ. The CDR3 sequence is 11 residues long. Trimming took 5 bases from V and 5 from J, leaving 6 bases between them.

The chain has TRBV7-3 and TRBJ2-1, with a weak D call TRBD2 (5 bases). From germline, CDR1 is SGHTA and CDR2 FQGTGA. Trimming removed 5 bases at V and 0 bases at J, with 11 bases between. The CDR3 is 15 amino acids. The CDR3 DNA is TGTGCCAGCAGCCCTGACGGAGGCTCCTACAATGAGCAGTTCTTC. Translation gives CASSPDGGSYNEQFF.

This clonotype was detected a few times. The genes are TRBV6-5 and TRBJ2-7; 12 bases line up with TRBD1. The CDR3 is 16 residues long. CDR1 is MNHEY, CDR2 SVGAGI, per germline. The trim removed 0 bases at V and 7 bases at J, leaving 7 bases unmatched. For the CDR3, the DNA is TGTGCCAGCAGTTACTCGACAGGGGACAGGGGGCTTGAGCAGTACTTC. This sequence encodes CASSYSTGDRGLEQYF.